Below, 5 T cell receptor beta chains from the same sample are listed, as sequenced in a study of T cells in Graves' hyperthyroidism and ophthalmopathy. TCR beta CDR3 region amplification was performed from RNA transcripts. A first-round RT-PCR of the TCR CDR3 used the HTBI primer set. One entry per CDR3 protein, called by TCRdb with MiXCR from the multiplex PCR reads. The data contain about 400,000 distinct CDR3 sequences, 15% to 19% of them singletons. Sequencing was performed on blood. These receptors were obtained from a woman in her late teens or twenties with Graves' hyperthyroidism that later progressed to Graves' ophthalmopathy.

This chain connects TRBV9 to TRBJ2-2; D could derive from TRBD1 or TRBD2 (5 bases each). V was clipped by 3 bases and J by 10 bases, with 13 bases between them. From germline, CDR1 is SGDLS and CDR2 YYNGEE. The CDR3 spans 13 residues. The CDR3 coding sequence is TGTGCCAGCAGCGGGGGGAATAAGGAGGAGCTGTTTTTT. Its protein product is CASSGGNKEELFF.

The chain recombines TRBV27 with TRBJ2-7; TRBD1 matches 7 bases. CDR1 is MNHEY, CDR2 SMNVEV, per germline (reference sequence). After removal of 8 bases from V and 7 bases from J, the junction contained 11 bases not matched to a gene. The CDR3 has 13 amino acids. CDR3: CASGIDRVGEQYF. The CDR3 nucleotides are TGTGCCAGCGGCATAGACAGGGTCGGGGAGCAGTACTTC.

With regard to this clonotype: A much larger clone is a single base away; this may be a read error. The chain couples TRBV7-9 to TRBJ2-5, with D possibly TRBD1 on 5 matching bases. The CDR3 spans 14 residues. From germline, CDR1 is SEHNR and CDR2 FQNEAQ (reference sequence). The CDR3 protein is CASSFGREQEIQYF. The DNA of the CDR3 is TGTGCCAGCAGCTTCGGCAGGGAACAAGAGATCCAGTACTTC.

At least ten counts were recorded for this clonotype. J is TRBJ2-1 and V is TRBV20-1; D not certain. This CDR3 is built from 15 residues. The germline gives CDR1 DFQATT, CDR2 SNEGSKA (reference sequence). Trimming stripped 0 bases from V and 4 bases from J, with 13 bases between. The CDR3 sequence is CSARDISYSYNEQFF. CDR3 in DNA: TGCAGTGCTAGAGATATCTCCTACAGTTACAATGAGCAGTTCTTC.

This clonotype has ten or more counts. The genes are TRBV20-1 and TRBJ2-3; 16 positions match TRBD2. J lost 5 bases, V lost 0 bases, and 2 bases had no gene match. Germline V gene data show CDR1 as DFQATT and CDR2 as SNEGSKA (reference sequence). This CDR3 has 16 amino acids. The CDR3 loop reads CSARDGTSGRVDTQYF. The CDR3 nucleotides are TGCAGTGCTAGAGATGGGACTAGCGGGAGGGTAGATACGCAGTATTTT.